A selection of T cell receptor beta chains follows, all from one sample in a study of molecular identifiers for immune sequencing clone quantification. MiXCR was run by TCRdb on the PCR reads, yielding one entry per CDR3 protein. The table records about half a million distinct CDR3 sequences, about a fifth of them present only once. Material: naive CD8+ T cells from blood, with Jurkat cell RNA spiked in. The receptor source for this set is a human donor in good health. Some libraries in this study had Jurkat cell RNA spiked in. Both conserved end residues are part of each CDR3. A D gene is named only where the DNA matches it firmly. Clone size, where shown, is once, few, many, or a class for clones that have expanded.

len,v_gene,d_gene,j_gene,abundance,CDR3nt,CDR3aa
13,TRBV12-5,NA,TRBJ2-7,NA,TGTGCTAGTGGTTTGGGGGGTTTATACGAGCAGTACTTC,CASGLGGLYEQYF
15,TRBV13,NA,TRBJ1-5,few,TGTGCCAGCAGCCTCAGGACGGGTACAAATCAGCCCCAGCATTTT,CASSLRTGTNQPQHF
14,TRBV12-3/TRBV12-4,TRBD1,TRBJ1-1,few,TGTGCCAGCAGTTGGGGACAGATAAACACTGAAGCTTTCTTT,CASSWGQINTEAFF
14,TRBV5-1,NA,TRBJ1-2,NA,TGCGCCAGCAGCTCCCGGACGGCCGACTATGGCTACACCTTC,CASSSRTADYGYTF
15,TRBV28,TRBD2,TRBJ2-3,NA,TGTGCCAGCAGTCTCGGACCAGCGGGAGTCGATACGCAGTATTTT,CASSLGPAGVDTQYF
16,TRBV7-9,NA,TRBJ1-3,NA,TGTGCCAGCAGCTTAGCTGACAGCGTGTACGGAAACACCATATATTTT,CASSLADSVYGNTIYF
14,TRBV7-9,TRBD2,TRBJ2-7,few,TGTGCCAGCAGCCAAAGCGGGGCCAAGGACGAGCAGTACTTC,CASSQSGAKDEQYF
11,TRBV5-4,NA,TRBJ1-1,NA,TGTGCCAGCAGCTTGGGGGAGGAAGCTTTCTTT,CASSLGEEAFF
13,TRBV6-5,NA,TRBJ1-6,many,TGTGCCAGCAGTCCCTCGGCTTCGCAACCCCTCCACTTT,CASSPSASQPLHF
12,TRBV29-1,NA,TRBJ2-7,many,TGCAGCGTTGGAGTGGCGGGCTACGAGCAGTACTTC,CSVGVAGYEQYF
16,TRBV28,NA,TRBJ2-3,many,TGTGCCAGCAGTCGTGGACTCTCCCCGAGGGCAGATACGCAGTATTTT,CASSRGLSPRADTQYF
17,TRBV6-1,NA,TRBJ2-5,many,TGTGCCAGCAGTGAAGCGATCGGACGAATGTACCAAGAGACCCAGTACTTC,CASSEAIGRMYQETQYF
14,TRBV15,NA,TRBJ2-2,few,TGTGCCACCACCATGTGGGGTCGGACCGGGGAGCTGTTTTTT,CATTMWGRTGELFF
10,TRBV29-1,NA,TRBJ2-3,many,TGCAGCGTTGAGTTCGGTACGCAGTATTTT,CSVEFGTQYF
15,TRBV4-1,TRBD1,TRBJ1-1,NA,TGCGCCAGCAGCCAAAGGACAGGGTTGAACACTGAAGCTCTCTTT,CASSQRTGLNTEALF
15,TRBV10-3,NA,TRBJ2-1,many,TGTGCCATCAGTGAGCCCGAGACTAGTTCCGATGAGCAGTTCTTC,CAISEPETSSDEQFF
14,TRBV3-1,NA,TRBJ1-2,NA,TGTGCCAGCAGCCAAGATACTGGACGGCCTCCCTACACCTTC,CASSQDTGRPPYTF
14,TRBV12-3/TRBV12-4,TRBD2,TRBJ2-7,few,TGTGCCAGCAGTTTGGGACTATGGGCCTACGAGCAGTACTTC,CASSLGLWAYEQYF
12,TRBV29-1,NA,TRBJ2-7,many,TGCAGCGTTGGAGTTGGGGCAATCGAGCAGTACTTC,CSVGVGAIEQYF
14,TRBV12-3/TRBV12-4,NA,TRBJ1-4,many,TGTGCCAGCAGCTCGAGCTTTACTAATGAAAAACTGTTTTTT,CASSSSFTNEKLFF
16,TRBV5-1,TRBD2,TRBJ2-3,many,TGCGCCAGCAGCTTCAGGGGCGGGGGGGCAGGAGATACGCAGTATTTT,CASSFRGGGAGDTQYF
17,TRBV12-3/TRBV12-4,NA,TRBJ2-5,once,TGCGCCAGCAGTTTACTTTCCGGACGGAACGTACAAGAGACCCAGTACTTC,CASSLLSGRNVQETQYF
16,TRBV14,TRBD1,TRBJ2-1,many,TGTGCCAGCAGCCAAGATTGGTTGGACAGGACCAATGAGCAGTTCTTC,CASSQDWLDRTNEQFF
14,TRBV27,NA,TRBJ2-2,few,TGTGCCACCAATCCCGGGATGAACACCGGGGAGCTGTTTTTT,CATNPGMNTGELFF
14,TRBV19,TRBD1,TRBJ2-7,few,TGTGCCAGTAGCCCGGGACAGGGACAGTACGAGCAGTACTTC,CASSPGQGQYEQYF
14,TRBV24-1,TRBD1,TRBJ2-5,many,TGTGCCACCAGTGATCCGACAGGGAAAGAGACCCAGTACTTC,CATSDPTGKETQYF
14,TRBV6-5,NA,TRBJ2-1,NA,TGTGCCAGCAGTTACTCCCAGGGGTTCGATGAGCAGTTCTTC,CASSYSQGFDEQFF
14,TRBV9,TRBD1,TRBJ1-2,NA,TGTGCCAGCAGCGTAGACACAGGGGGAATTGGCTACACCTTC,CASSVDTGGIGYTF
14,TRBV11-2,NA,TRBJ1-2,NA,TGTGCCGGCAGCTTACGGGGATCAGGCTATGGCTACACCTTC,CAGSLRGSGYGYTF
11,TRBV7-9,NA,TRBJ2-2,few,TGTGCCAGCACCCCCCCGGGGGAGCTGTTTTTT,CASTPPGELFF
14,TRBV7-8,TRBD1,TRBJ2-7,many,TGTGCCAGCAGCTTAGGAGGGACAGCTTACGAGCAGTACTTC,CASSLGGTAYEQYF
12,TRBV7-9,NA,TRBJ1-1,many,TGTGCCAGCAGCCCCACAAGCCCTGAAGCTTTCTTT,CASSPTSPEAFF
17,TRBV28,NA,TRBJ2-6,many,TGTGCCAGCAGTTCCCGACAGGTTCACTCTGGGGCCAACGTCCTGACTTTC,CASSSRQVHSGANVLTF
15,TRBV7-8,NA,TRBJ2-1,few,TGTGCCAGCAGCAAGGACGGGGTCTCCTACAATGAGCAGTTCTTC,CASSKDGVSYNEQFF
13,TRBV30,NA,TRBJ2-7,many,TGTGCCTGGAGTGCCGCCCTTAGGGGCGAGCAGTACTTC,CAWSAALRGEQYF
13,TRBV7-2,NA,TRBJ2-7,NA,TGTGCCAGCAGTGCCATCCGAGTCTACGAGCAGTACTTC,CASSAIRVYEQYF
17,TRBV12-3/TRBV12-4,TRBD1,TRBJ2-6,many,TGTGCCAGCAGTTCGGACAGGGGCACCTCTGGGGCCAACGTCCTGACTTTC,CASSSDRGTSGANVLTF
15,TRBV27,TRBD2,TRBJ2-7,NA,TGTGCCAGTGGTCTAGCGGGAGTCGGAGTCCACGAGCAGTACTTC,CASGLAGVGVHEQYF
15,TRBV20-1,TRBD2,TRBJ2-7,few,TGCAGTGCTAGAGATCCTTCTAGCGGAACCTACGAGCAGTACTTC,CSARDPSSGTYEQYF
15,TRBV7-2,NA,TRBJ1-3,NA,TGTGCCAGCAGCCCCCGGCGGATTCCGGGAAACACCATATATTTT,CASSPRRIPGNTIYF
15,TRBV4-3,NA,TRBJ2-3,many,TGCGCCAGCAGCCTCTCTATCTCTAGCACAGATACGCAGTATTTT,CASSLSISSTDTQYF
17,TRBV5-6,TRBD2,TRBJ2-1,NA,TGTGCCAGCAGCTCCCCGCGGGGGGGAGAGGGCGGGAATGAGCAGTTCTTC,CASSSPRGGEGGNEQFF
14,TRBV7-9,NA,TRBJ2-3,NA,TGTGCCAGCAGCGCCCCGTCGGTCACAGATACGCAGTATTTT,CASSAPSVTDTQYF
16,TRBV14,NA,TRBJ1-1,many,TGTGCCAGCAGCCAAGAGCACCGACCCTACAACACTGAAGCTTTCTTT,CASSQEHRPYNTEAFF
16,TRBV5-4,TRBD2,TRBJ2-3,many,TGTGCCAGCAGCTTGACGGGGAGGGGACGCCCAGATACGCAGTATTTT,CASSLTGRGRPDTQYF
14,TRBV7-9,NA,TRBJ1-3,NA,TGTGCCAGCACCCCTCATCGGGGGGACAACACCATATATTTT,CASTPHRGDNTIYF
15,TRBV19,TRBD2,TRBJ2-1,NA,TGTGCCAGTCGCGACGGGGCGGGGGAATGGGATGAGCAGTTCTTC,CASRDGAGEWDEQFF
14,TRBV4-1,TRBD1,TRBJ2-7,NA,TGCACCAGCAGCCAAGACAGGGGGCAGTACGAGCAGTACTTC,CTSSQDRGQYEQYF
15,TRBV7-2,TRBD2,TRBJ2-5,few,TGTGCCAGCAGCTCAATAGCGGGGGGCAGGGAGACCCAGTACTTC,CASSSIAGGRETQYF
15,TRBV27,TRBD1,TRBJ1-1,many,TGTGCCAGCGGACAGGGCGGCGTACAACGCACTGAAGCTTTCTTT,CASGQGGVQRTEAFF
14,TRBV5-1,NA,TRBJ2-5,few,TGCGCCAGCAGCTCCGGGGCGAGGATGGAGACCCAGTACTTC,CASSSGARMETQYF